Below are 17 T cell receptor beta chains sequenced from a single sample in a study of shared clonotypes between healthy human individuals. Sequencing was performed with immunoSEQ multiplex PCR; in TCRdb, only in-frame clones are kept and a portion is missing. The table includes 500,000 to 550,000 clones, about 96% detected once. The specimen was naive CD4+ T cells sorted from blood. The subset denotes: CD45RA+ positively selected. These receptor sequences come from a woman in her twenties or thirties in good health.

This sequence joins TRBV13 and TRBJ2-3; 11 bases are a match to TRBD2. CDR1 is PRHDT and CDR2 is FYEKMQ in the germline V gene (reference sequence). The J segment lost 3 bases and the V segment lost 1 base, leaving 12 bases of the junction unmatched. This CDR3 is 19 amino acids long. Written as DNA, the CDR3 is TGTGCCAGCAGCTTAGTAGGGTCGACCGGGACTAGCGGTACAGATACGCAGTATTTT. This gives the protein CASSLVGSTGTSGTDTQYF.

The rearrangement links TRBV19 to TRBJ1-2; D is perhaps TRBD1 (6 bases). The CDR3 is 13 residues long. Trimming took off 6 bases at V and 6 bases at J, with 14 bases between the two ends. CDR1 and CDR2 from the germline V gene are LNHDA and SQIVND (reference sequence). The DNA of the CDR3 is TGTGCCAGTAGCCTCCAGGGGCGCGATGGCTACACCTTC. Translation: CASSLQGRDGYTF.

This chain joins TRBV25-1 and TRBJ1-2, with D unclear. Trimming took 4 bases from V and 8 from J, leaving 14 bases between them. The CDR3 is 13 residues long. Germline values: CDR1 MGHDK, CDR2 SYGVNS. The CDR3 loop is CASSALSPGGYTF. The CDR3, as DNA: TGTGCCAGCAGTGCCCTTTCCCCCGGGGGCTACACCTTC.

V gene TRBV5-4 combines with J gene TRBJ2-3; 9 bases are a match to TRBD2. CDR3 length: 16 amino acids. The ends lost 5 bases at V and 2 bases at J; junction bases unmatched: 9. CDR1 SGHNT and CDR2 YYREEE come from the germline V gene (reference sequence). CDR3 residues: CASRRLADDYTDTQYF. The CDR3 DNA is TGTGCCAGCAGGCGACTAGCGGATGATTACACAGATACGCAGTATTTT.

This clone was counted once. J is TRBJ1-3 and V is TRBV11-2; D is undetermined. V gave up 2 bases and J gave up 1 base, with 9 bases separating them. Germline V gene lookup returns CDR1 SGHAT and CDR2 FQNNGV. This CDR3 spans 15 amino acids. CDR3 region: CASSLSWASGNTIYF. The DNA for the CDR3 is TGTGCCAGCAGCTTATCCTGGGCGTCTGGAAACACCATATATTTT.

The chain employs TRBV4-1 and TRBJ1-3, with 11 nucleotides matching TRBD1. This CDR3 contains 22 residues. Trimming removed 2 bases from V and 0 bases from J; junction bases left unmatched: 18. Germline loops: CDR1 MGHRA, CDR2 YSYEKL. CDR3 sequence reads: CASSQNKLGGTGGPYSGNTIYF. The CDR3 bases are TGCGCCAGCAGCCAAAACAAATTAGGCGGGACAGGGGGTCCTTACTCTGGAAACACCATATATTTT.

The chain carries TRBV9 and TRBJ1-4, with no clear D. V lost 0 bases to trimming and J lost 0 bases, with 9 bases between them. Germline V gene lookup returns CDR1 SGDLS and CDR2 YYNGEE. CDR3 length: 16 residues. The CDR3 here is CASSVDPVPTNEKLFF. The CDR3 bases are TGTGCCAGCAGCGTAGATCCAGTACCAACTAATGAAAAACTGTTTTTT. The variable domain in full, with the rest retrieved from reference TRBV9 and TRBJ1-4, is DSGVTQTPKHLITATGQRVTLRCSPRSGDLSVYWYQQSLDQGLQFLIQYYNGEERAKGNILERFSAQQFPDLHSELNLSSLELGDSALYFCASSVDPVPTNEKLFFGSGTQLSVL.

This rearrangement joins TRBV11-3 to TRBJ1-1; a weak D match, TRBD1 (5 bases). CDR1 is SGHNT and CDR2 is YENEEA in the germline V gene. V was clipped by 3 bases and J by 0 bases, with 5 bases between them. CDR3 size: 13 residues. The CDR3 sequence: CASSLTVNTEAFF. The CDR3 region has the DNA TGTGCCAGCAGCTTGACAGTGAACACTGAAGCTTTCTTT.

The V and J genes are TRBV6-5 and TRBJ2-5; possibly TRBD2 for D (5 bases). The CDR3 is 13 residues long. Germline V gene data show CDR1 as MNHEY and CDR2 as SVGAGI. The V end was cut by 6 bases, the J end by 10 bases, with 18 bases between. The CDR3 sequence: CASSKPGLAIQYF. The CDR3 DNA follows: TGTGCCAGCAGCAAACCCGGCCTAGCTATCCAGTACTTC.

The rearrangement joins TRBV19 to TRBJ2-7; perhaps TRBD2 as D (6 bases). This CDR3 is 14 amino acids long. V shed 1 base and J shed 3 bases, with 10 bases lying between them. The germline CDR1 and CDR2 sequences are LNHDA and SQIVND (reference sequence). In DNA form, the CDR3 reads TGTGCCAGTAGTATAGGTGCGGGACTCTACGAGCAGTACTTC. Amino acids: CASSIGAGLYEQYF.

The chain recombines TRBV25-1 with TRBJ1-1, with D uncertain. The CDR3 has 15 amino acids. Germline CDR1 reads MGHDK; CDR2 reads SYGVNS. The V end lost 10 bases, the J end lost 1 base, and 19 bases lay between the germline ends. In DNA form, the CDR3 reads TGTGCCACCCAGGACCTCCGGGTTCCGAACACTGAAGCTTTCTTT. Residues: CATQDLRVPNTEAFF.

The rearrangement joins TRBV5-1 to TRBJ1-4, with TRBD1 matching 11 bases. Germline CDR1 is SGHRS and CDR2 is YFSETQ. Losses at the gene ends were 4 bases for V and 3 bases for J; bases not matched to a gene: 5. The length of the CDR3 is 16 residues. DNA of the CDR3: TGCGCCAGCAGCAGAGGACAGGGGGCAGCTAATGAAAAACTGTTTTTT. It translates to CASSRGQGAANEKLFF.

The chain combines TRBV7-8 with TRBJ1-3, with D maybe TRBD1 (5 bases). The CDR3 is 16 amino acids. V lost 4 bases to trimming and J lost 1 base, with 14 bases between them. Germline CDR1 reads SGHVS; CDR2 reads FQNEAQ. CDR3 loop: CASSSGLGRSGNTIYF. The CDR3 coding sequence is TGTGCCAGCAGCTCGGGACTGGGCAGGTCTGGAAACACCATATATTTT. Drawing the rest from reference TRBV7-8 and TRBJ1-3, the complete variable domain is GAGVSQSPRYKVAKRGQDVALRCDPISGHVSLFWYQQALGQGPEFLTYFQNEAQLDKSGLPSDRFFAERPEGSVSTLKIQRTQQEDSAVYLCASSSGLGRSGNTIYFGEGSWLTVV.

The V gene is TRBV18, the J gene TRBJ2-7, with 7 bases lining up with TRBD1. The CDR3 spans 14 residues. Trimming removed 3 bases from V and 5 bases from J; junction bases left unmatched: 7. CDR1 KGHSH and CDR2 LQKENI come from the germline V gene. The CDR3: CASSPLGTVHEQYF. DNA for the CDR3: TGTGCCAGCTCACCGCTTGGGACAGTCCACGAGCAGTACTTC. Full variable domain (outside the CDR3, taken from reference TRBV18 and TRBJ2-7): NAGVMQNPRHLVRRRGQEARLRCSPMKGHSHVYWYRQLPEEGLKFMVYLQKENIIDESGMPKERFSAEFPKEGPSILRIQQVVRGDSAAYFCASSPLGTVHEQYFGPGTRLTVT.

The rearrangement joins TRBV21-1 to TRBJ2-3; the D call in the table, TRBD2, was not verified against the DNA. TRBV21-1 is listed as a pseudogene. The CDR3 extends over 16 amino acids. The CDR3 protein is CASSATLGSWADTQYF. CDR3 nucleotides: TGTGCCAGCAGCGCTACCTTAGGGAGTTGGGCAGATACGCAGTATTTT.

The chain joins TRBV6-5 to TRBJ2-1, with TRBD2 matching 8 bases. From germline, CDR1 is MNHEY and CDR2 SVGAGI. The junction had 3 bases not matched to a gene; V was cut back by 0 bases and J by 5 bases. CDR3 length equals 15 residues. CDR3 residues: CASSYSGLDNNEQFF. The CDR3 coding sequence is TGTGCCAGCAGTTACTCGGGACTAGACAACAATGAGCAGTTCTTC.

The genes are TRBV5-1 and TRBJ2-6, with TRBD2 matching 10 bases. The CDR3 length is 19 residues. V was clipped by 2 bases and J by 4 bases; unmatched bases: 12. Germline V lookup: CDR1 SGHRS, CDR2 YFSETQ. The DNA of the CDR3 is TGCGCCAGCAGCTTAATCGCCCCGGGACTAGCGCTCGGGGCCAACGTCCTGACTTTC. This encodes CASSLIAPGLALGANVLTF.